The clone carrying this TCR beta chain was recorded only once. Its antigen is currently unknown. The entry originates in a study of cytomegalovirus exposure and HLA in healthy donors. The CDR3 runs to 15 residues. Germline V gene lookup returns CDR1 SGHVS and CDR2 FQNEAQ. V shed 3 bases and J shed 1 base, with 9 bases lying between them. PCR primers comprised 60 Vbeta and 13 Jbeta primers. Produced via immunoSEQ multiplex PCR; TCRdb's table is partial and in-frame only. The profile shows more than 95,000 clones, under 12% of them singletons. Study-wide findings and caveats: TRBV6-2, TRBV6-3 and some other V segments were unresolvable in 87-base-pair reads.

Input material: PBMCs. This receptor was identified in a young woman in good health and CMV-seropositive. This chain links TRBV7-8 with TRBJ2-2; D is possibly TRBD2 (7 bases). The CDR3, as DNA: TGTGCCAGCAGCTTCGGGGGGCTGAACACCGGGGAGCTGTTTTTT. It yields the protein CASSFGGLNTGELFF.